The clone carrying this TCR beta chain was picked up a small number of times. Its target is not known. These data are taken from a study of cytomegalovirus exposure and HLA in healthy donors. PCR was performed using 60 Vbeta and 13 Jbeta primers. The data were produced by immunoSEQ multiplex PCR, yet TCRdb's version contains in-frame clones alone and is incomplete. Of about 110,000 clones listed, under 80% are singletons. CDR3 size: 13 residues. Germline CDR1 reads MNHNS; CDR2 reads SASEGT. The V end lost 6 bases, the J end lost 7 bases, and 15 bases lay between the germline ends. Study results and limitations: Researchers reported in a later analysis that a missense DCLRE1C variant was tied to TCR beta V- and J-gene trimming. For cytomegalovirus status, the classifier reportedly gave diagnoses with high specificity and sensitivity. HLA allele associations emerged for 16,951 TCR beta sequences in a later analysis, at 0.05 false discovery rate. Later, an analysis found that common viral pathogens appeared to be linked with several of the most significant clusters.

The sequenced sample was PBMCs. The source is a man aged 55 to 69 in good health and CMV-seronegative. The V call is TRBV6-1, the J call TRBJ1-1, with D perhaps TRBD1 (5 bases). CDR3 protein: CASRGSPGLEAFF. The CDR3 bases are TGTGCCAGCAGGGGCTCTCCGGGACTTGAAGCTTTCTTT.